These 31 T cell receptor beta chains were all obtained from the same sample, sequenced in a study of siplizumab effects on memory and regulatory T cells. Assay: immunoSEQ multiplex PCR; the TCRdb copy retains only in-frame clones and omits some. In the table there are 55,000 to 70,000 clones, 90% to 95% of which are singletons. Sequenced sample: CD8+ T cells sorted from blood. These receptors all stem from a human donor in good health.

By frequency in the sample, this clone is large. This rearrangement joins TRBV27 to TRBJ1-5; D remains unclear. The germline V and J ends were trimmed by 6 bases and 5 bases, with 5 bases remaining between them. Looked up from germline, CDR1 is MNHEY and CDR2 is SMNVEV (reference sequence). CDR3 length: 11 amino acids. CDR3 in DNA: TGTGCCAGCAGGCCTTATCAGCCCCAGCATTTT. It specifies CASRPYQPQHF.

This chain links TRBV5-1 with TRBJ1-1, with D unresolved. Germline CDR1 SGHRS, CDR2 YFSETQ. The ends were cut back, 1 base at V and 1 base at J, with 11 bases in the middle. There are 15 residues in the CDR3. CDR3 nucleotide sequence: TGCGCCAGCAGCTTGACTGGGGTGGGGAACACTGAAGCTTTCTTT. It encodes CASSLTGVGNTEAFF.

This CDR3 reads CASSLDGVTDTQYF. CDR3 bases: TGTGCCAGCAGCTTAGACGGGGTCACAGATACGCAGTATTTT. This chain uses TRBV7-2 with TRBJ2-3; weak D call: TRBD2 (5 bases). Germline values: CDR1 SGHTA, CDR2 FQGNSA. V was shortened by 1 base and J by 2 bases, with 7 bases between the two germline ends. There are 14 residues in the CDR3. Looking up the rest from reference TRBV7-2 and TRBJ2-3 gives the full variable domain: GAGVSQSPSNKVTEKGKDVELRCDPISGHTALYWYRQSLGQGLEFLIYFQGNSAPDKSGLPSDRFSAERTGGSVSTLTIQRTQQEDSAVYLCASSLDGVTDTQYFGPGTRLTVL.

The CDR3 reads CASSVSGRSNEQFF. Written as DNA, the CDR3 is TGTGCCAGCAGCGTAAGCGGGAGGTCGAATGAGCAGTTCTTC. J is TRBJ2-1 and V is TRBV9; 9 nucleotides agree with TRBD2. After removal of 1 base from V and 7 bases from J, the junction contained 3 bases not matched to a gene. The CDR3 length is 14 residues. The germline CDR1 and CDR2 sequences are SGDLS and YYNGEE.

The chain links TRBV19 to TRBJ1-4, with 10 positions matching TRBD1. Germline-derived CDR1 and CDR2 are LNHDA and SQIVND (reference sequence). Trimming at V came to 10 bases and at J to 7 bases, leaving 6 bases not matched to a gene. CDR3 length: 13 amino acids. As DNA, the CDR3 is TGTGCCATACCGGGACAGGGGATTGAAAAACTGTTTTTT. This codes for CAIPGQGIEKLFF.

About this clone itself: A junction end diverges from the germline sequence, so it may reflect a read error. The chain couples TRBV7-7 to TRBJ2-3; perhaps TRBD2 as D (5 bases). Germline CDR1 is SSHAT and CDR2 is FNYEAQ (reference sequence). The length of the CDR3 is 15 residues. The CDR3 nucleotides read TGTGCTAGCAGCTTAGCGAGGAGCCCCACAGATACGCAGTATTTT. Protein sequence: CASSLARSPTDTQYF.

The chain couples TRBV10-3 to TRBJ2-5; 10 bases fit TRBD2. Germline CDR1 reads ENHRY; CDR2 reads SYGVKD. The CDR3 has 15 residues. Germline trimming cut 0 bases from V and 5 bases from J; bases unmatched to any gene: 3. The CDR3 spells CAISESLAGAETQYF. The CDR3 coding sequence is TGTGCCATCAGTGAGTCCCTAGCGGGAGCGGAGACCCAGTACTTC.

The chain couples TRBV11-3 to TRBJ1-1; D gene ambiguous. Per germline, CDR1 SGHNT and CDR2 YENEEA. The CDR3 consists of 12 residues. V lost 1 base to trimming and J lost 5 bases, with 5 bases between them. As DNA, the CDR3 is TGTGCCAGCAGCTTAGGACCTACTGAAGCTTTCTTT. Translation: CASSLGPTEAFF.

V gene TRBV27 combines with J gene TRBJ2-2, with D possibly TRBD2 on 6 matching bases. CDR1 and CDR2 from the germline V gene are MNHEY and SMNVEV (reference sequence). Trimming pared 6 bases from V and 1 base from J, leaving 6 bases between. The CDR3 sequence is 13 residues long. The CDR3 bases are TGTGCCAGCAGCGGGGGGAACACCGGGGAGCTGTTTTTT. It yields the protein CASSGGNTGELFF.

The chain carries TRBV29-1 and TRBJ2-7, with 10 positions matching TRBD2. The V segment lost 7 bases and the J segment 4 bases; nucleotides outside the gene matches: 7. Per the germline V gene, CDR1 is SQVTM and CDR2 is ANQGSEA. The length of the CDR3 is 13 residues. CDR3 nucleotide sequence: TGCAGCGGAATAGCGGGAGGTGGGTACGAGCAGTACTTC. Amino acid sequence: CSGIAGGGYEQYF.

The chain couples TRBV11-2 to TRBJ1-1; possibly TRBD1 for D (6 bases). Trimming pared 6 bases from V and 3 bases from J, leaving 14 bases between. The germline CDR1 and CDR2 sequences are SGHAT and FQNNGV. The CDR3 loop spans 14 amino acids. This chain's CDR3 is CASSIFGGHTEAFF. The CDR3 DNA reads TGTGCCAGCAGTATTTTTGGGGGCCACACTGAAGCTTTCTTT.

The V and J genes are TRBV30 and TRBJ1-1; tentative D call: TRBD1 (6 bases). Germline V gene data show CDR1 as GTSNPN and CDR2 as SVGIG (reference sequence). CDR3 length equals 12 residues. V was clipped by 5 bases and J by 1 base, with 8 bases between them. The CDR3 here is CAWGQSNTEAFF. The CDR3 DNA reads as TGTGCCTGGGGACAGTCGAACACTGAAGCTTTCTTT.

This clone appeared a single time. V gene TRBV6-4 combines with J gene TRBJ2-7, with D perhaps given as TRBD1 or TRBD2 (5 bases each). The CDR3 covers 14 residues. Trimming removed 2 bases from V and 0 bases from J, with 8 bases in between. The germline V gene has CDR1 MRHNA and CDR2 SNTAGT. The CDR3 region has the DNA TGTGCCAGCAGTGACGAGGGGAGCTCCTACGAGCAGTACTTC. Translated: CASSDEGSSYEQYF.

This clone was seen a single time. The chain links TRBV4-1 to TRBJ2-1; D is perhaps TRBD1 or TRBD2 (5 bases each). V was shortened by 10 bases and J by 1 base, with 11 bases between the two germline ends. The CDR3 has 13 amino acids. Germline CDR1 MGHRA, CDR2 YSYEKL. The CDR3 sequence: CATTGRSYNEQFF. CDR3 nucleotides: TGCGCCACCACGGGACGGTCCTACAATGAGCAGTTCTTC.

The V gene is TRBV9, the J gene TRBJ2-7, with 8 bases that match TRBD2. Germline assignment: CDR1 SGDLS and CDR2 YYNGEE. The J segment lost 0 bases and the V segment lost 4 bases, leaving 15 bases of the junction unmatched. The CDR3 is made up of 18 amino acids. The CDR3 spells CASSSPAAGGPSSYEQYF. The CDR3 bases are TGTGCCAGCAGCTCCCCCGCCGCGGGAGGACCTAGCTCCTACGAGCAGTACTTC.

The V call is TRBV30, the J call TRBJ2-1; either TRBD1 or TRBD2 may fit D (5 bases each). Germline V gene lookup returns CDR1 GTSNPN and CDR2 SVGIG (reference sequence). The CDR3 length is 12 residues. V shed 0 bases and J shed 8 bases, with 8 bases lying between them. DNA for the CDR3: TGTGCCTGGAGTGTGAGAGGGGATGAGCAGTTCTTC. Translating gives CAWSVRGDEQFF. The whole variable domain, remainder taken from reference TRBV30 and TRBJ2-1, is SQTIHQWPATLVQPVGSPLSLECTVEGTSNPNLYWYRQAAGRGLQLLFYSVGIGQISSEVPQNLSASRPQDRQFILSSKKLLLSDSGFYLCAWSVRGDEQFFGPGTRLTVL.

The chain carries TRBV4-1 and TRBJ1-3; tentatively, D is TRBD1 (5 bases). Trimming left V 0 bases short and J 7 bases short, with 16 bases between. This CDR3 contains 16 residues. Germline V lookup: CDR1 MGHRA, CDR2 YSYEKL. The CDR3: CASSQEEAGWVNTIYF. The CDR3 DNA reads as TGCGCCAGCAGCCAAGAAGAGGCAGGGTGGGTGAACACCATATATTTT.

This rearrangement joins TRBV7-9 to TRBJ2-3, with 9 bases that match TRBD1. Per the germline V gene, CDR1 is SEHNR and CDR2 is FQNEAQ (reference sequence). This CDR3 contains 17 residues. J was trimmed by 6 bases and V by 1 base; bases with no gene match: 11. The CDR3 DNA follows: TGTGCCAGCAGCTTAGTATCCGGGACAGGGAAATTGGATACGCAGTATTTT. This gives the protein CASSLVSGTGKLDTQYF.

V usage is TRBV4-3 and J usage is TRBJ2-4; TRBD2 matches at 7 bases. CDR1 and CDR2 (germline): LGHNA, YSLEER. V lost 0 bases to trimming and J lost 0 bases; unmatched junction nucleotides: 5. CDR3 length: 17 residues. Written as DNA, the CDR3 is TGCGCCAGCAGCCAAGACTTGGGAGGGCTAGCCAAAAACATTCAGTACTTC. It yields the protein CASSQDLGGLAKNIQYF.

V usage is TRBV2 and J usage is TRBJ1-1, with D unclear. Trimming removed 4 bases from V and 1 base from J, with 4 bases in between. The CDR3 extends over 12 amino acids. Germline V lookup: CDR1 SNHLY, CDR2 FYNNEI. CDR3: CASSGQNTEAFF. The DNA for the CDR3 is TGTGCCAGCAGTGGACAGAACACTGAAGCTTTCTTT.

CDR3 sequence (DNA): TGTGCCAGCAGTTACTCGGCAGGGGGCGTCGAGCAGTACTTC. Its protein product is CASSYSAGGVEQYF. The chain uses TRBV6-5 and TRBJ2-7; 8 bases are a match to TRBD1. V dropped 0 bases and J dropped 6; count of bases not matched to a gene: 4. Germline CDR1 MNHEY, CDR2 SVGAGI. The CDR3 runs 14 residues.

The V and J genes are TRBV15 and TRBJ2-3; TRBD1 aligns across 9 bases. Germline assignment: CDR1 LNHNV and CDR2 YYDKDF (reference sequence). The CDR3 totals 16 residues. The junction had 8 bases not matched to a gene; V was cut back by 4 bases and J by 3 bases. The CDR3, as DNA: TGTGCCACCAGCATCCCAGGGACAGGGATGACAGATACGCAGTATTTT. It codes for CATSIPGTGMTDTQYF.

In its sample, this clone ranks as medium-sized (0.01 to 0.1%). The rearrangement links TRBV2 to TRBJ2-7; TRBD2 agrees at 10 bases. CDR1 and CDR2 from the germline V gene are SNHLY and FYNNEI. The CDR3 has 16 residues. The trim removed 1 base at V and 0 bases at J, leaving 3 bases unmatched. CDR3 amino acids: CASSEGTSGFSYEQYF. In DNA form, the CDR3 reads TGTGCCAGCAGTGAAGGGACTAGCGGTTTCTCCTACGAGCAGTACTTC.

The chain has TRBV19 and TRBJ2-2, with D uncertain. This CDR3 contains 13 residues. V was shortened by 11 bases and J by 1 base, with 11 bases between the two germline ends. The germline gives CDR1 LNHDA, CDR2 SQIVND (reference sequence). DNA of the CDR3: TGTGCCGTTGGCTGGTTGAACACCGGGGAGCTGTTTTTT. It encodes CAVGWLNTGELFF.

The chain is built from TRBV29-1 and TRBJ1-6; a weak D match, TRBD1 (5 bases). Germline assignment: CDR1 SQVTM and CDR2 ANQGSEA. The CDR3 spans 12 residues. In DNA form, the CDR3 reads TGCCCGAAAGGGGATAATAATTCACCCCTCCACTTT. Its protein is CPKGDNNSPLHF.

This clone was recorded a few times. V is TRBV30 and J is TRBJ2-1; D not certain. In germline, CDR1 is GTSNPN, CDR2 SVGIG (reference sequence). Trimming removed 1 base at V and 4 bases at J, with 8 bases between. The CDR3 runs to 13 residues. The CDR3 loop is CAWSEDVYNEQFF. The CDR3 nucleotides are TGTGCCTGGAGTGAGGATGTTTACAATGAGCAGTTCTTC.

The rearrangement links TRBV4-3 to TRBJ2-7; D call uncertain. The CDR3 is 16 amino acids. V was shortened by 0 bases and J by 0 bases, with 12 bases between the two germline ends. CDR1 LGHNA and CDR2 YSLEER come from the germline V gene. CDR3 bases: TGCGCCAGCAGCCAAGATCTTGGATCGCTCTCCTACGAGCAGTACTTC. It specifies CASSQDLGSLSYEQYF.

The chain combines TRBV5-4 with TRBJ2-5; 13 nucleotides line up with TRBD2. After removal of 4 bases from V and 1 base from J, the junction contained 4 bases not matched to a gene. Germline CDR1 reads SGHNT; CDR2 reads YYREEE (reference sequence). The CDR3 contains 16 residues. CDR3 bases: TGTGCCAGCAGCCTAGGACTAGCGGGAGTCCAAGAGACCCAGTACTTC. It codes for CASSLGLAGVQETQYF.

The chain is built from TRBV9 and TRBJ1-1, with 7 bases identical to TRBD1. The CDR3 loop spans 13 amino acids. Germline CDR1 is SGDLS and CDR2 is YYNGEE. V was clipped by 2 bases and J by 3 bases; unmatched bases: 1. Here the CDR3 reads CASSVRGDTEAFF. The CDR3 DNA reads TGTGCCAGCAGCGTCAGGGGGGACACTGAAGCTTTCTTT.

The gene calls are TRBV7-8 and TRBJ2-1; the match to TRBD2 covers 15 bases. This CDR3 contains 15 residues. The V segment lost 4 bases and the J segment 8 bases; nucleotides outside the gene matches: 3. The V gene's germline CDR1 is SGHVS and CDR2 FQNEAQ. For the CDR3, the DNA is TGTGCCAGCAGCTCAAGGACTAGCGGGAGGGATGAGCAGTTCTTC. Translation gives CASSSRTSGRDEQFF.

This chain uses TRBV7-9 with TRBJ1-2; D may be TRBD1 (5 bases). Deletions cut 9 bases from V and 0 bases from J, with 8 bases between. Germline-derived CDR1 and CDR2 are SEHNR and FQNEAQ (reference sequence). The CDR3 has 12 residues. The DNA for the CDR3 is TGTGCCAGTGGGGGGACTAACTATGGCTACACCTTC. The encoded protein is CASGGTNYGYTF.